The T cell receptor beta chain described here comes from a study of early T cells in non-severe SARS-CoV-2 infection (dated by TCRdb to the early 2020s). A note on the overall study: Bulk RNA from unsorted whole blood was used for TCR sequencing, so alpha and beta chains could not be paired. Findings and caveats that apply to the study as a whole: VDJdb matching was skewed toward anti-spike CD8 responses and likely underestimated virus-specific expansions by missing private and CD4 specificities.

The CDR3 runs 15 residues from the cysteine to the phenylalanine. Just CDR3 DNA is preserved here, 45 bases in frame from base 1. The germline V end is reduced by 3 bases and the J end by 7 bases; junction bases left unmatched: 7. The germline V gene yields MDHEN for CDR1 and SYDVKM for CDR2. Set within a cohort of healthcare workers in London, UK, this nested case-control study involved weekly PCR testing of nasopharyngeal swabs along with blood sampling. Healthcare workers were enrolled in the week of the UK lockdown, from 23 to 31 March 2020, and were followed every week for up to about 15 weeks. This clonotype came up many times. Its antigen target is currently unknown. The input lacks base qualities; no much larger clone sits a single base away. Libraries were built with 5' RACE. The sequencing machine was a NextSeq 500. Unique molecular identifiers were attached to individual cDNA molecules in the TCR library protocol so that sequencing error and PCR bias could be corrected. Both TCR alpha and beta chains were sequenced, and tight co-correlation was observed between alpha and beta sequence abundances in each sample. In the authors' own workflow: Decombinator V4 was used to perform V gene, J gene and CDR3 annotation of TCR sequences. TCRs were defined as expanded if a significant change between any two time points was detected under a Poisson model with p below 0.0001. TCR abundances were normalised to the total number of TCRs sequenced per sample and were expressed as counts per million. MAIT TCRs were defined by TRAV1-2 paired with TRAJ12, TRAJ20 or TRAJ33, and iNKT TCRs by TRAV10 paired with TRAJ18. VDJdb, accessed 1 November 2021, was searched for CMV, EBV and SARS-CoV-2 annotated TCRs, excluding TCRs annotated for multiple antigens. TCRdb cleaned the public reads at Q25 with fastp, built clones with MiXCR and kept in-frame beta chains. Entries that share a CDR3 protein sequence are merged under the most common genes and DNA. V and J calls and clone size were set by TCRdb, not the authors. The sample table contains fewer than 85,000 distinct CDR3 sequences; only one count was recorded for 10% to 12% of them. The ten biggest clones cover around 11% of the sample.

The sequence was collected from an adult who was a healthcare worker with PCR-confirmed SARS-CoV-2 infection or an uninfected control (not recorded which). Sequenced material: whole blood, taken at baseline. The receptor chain draws on TRBV28 and TRBJ2-5; the central 11 bases match TRBD2. The CDR3 corresponds to CASSFASGGFGTQYF. The DNA sequence reads TGTGCCAGCAGTTTTGCTAGCGGGGGGTTCGGGACCCAGTACTTC.